This T cell receptor beta chain is from a study of OX40 agonist ivuxolimab in advanced cancers. Overall study context: Patients were treated with intravenous ivuxolimab, dosed at 0.01 to 10 mg/kg and infused every 2 weeks.

Unmatched junction bases numbered 5, after V lost 2 bases and J lost 8 bases. Germline CDR1 is MNHNY and CDR2 is SVGAGI (reference sequence). CDR3 size: 15 residues. Regarding this clone: The target antigen is unknown.

Libraries were prepared by immunoSEQ multiplex PCR; TCRdb keeps only in-frame clonotypes and omits some of them. In the table there are 40,000 to 45,000 clones, 70% to 90% of which are singletons. Study conclusions and caveats: Clones of CD4+ and CD8+ blood T cells grew by week 6 at doses of 0.1 to 3.0 mg/kg. The work left the antigen specificity of expanded peripheral T cells undetermined. Nonresponders, in some cases, also had low normalized T-cell clonal expansion.

This sequence originates from an adult with an advanced solid tumor such as melanoma, head and neck, liver or kidney cancer. The chain is built from TRBV6-6 and TRBJ2-1, with 11 nucleotides matching TRBD1. The source material was CD4+ or CD8+ T cells sorted from blood, sampled in a trial of the OX40 agonist ivuxolimab. CDR3 nucleotide sequence: TGTGCCAGCAGTTACAAGGGACAGGGGGGGCATGAGCAGTTCTTC. Translating gives CASSYKGQGGHEQFF.